The 11 T cell receptor beta chains given below trace back to one sample, sequenced in a study of OX40 agonist ivuxolimab in advanced cancers. Libraries were prepared by immunoSEQ multiplex PCR; TCRdb keeps only in-frame clonotypes and omits some of them. The sample lists some 49,000 clones; 85% were seen once. The starting material was CD4+ or CD8+ T cells sorted from blood, obtained in a trial of the OX40 agonist ivuxolimab. These receptors all come from an adult with an advanced solid tumor such as melanoma, head and neck, liver or kidney cancer.

This sequence joins TRBV6-5 and TRBJ2-5; a possible D gene is TRBD2 (6 bases). V lost 0 bases to trimming and J lost 1 base, with 12 bases between them. This CDR3 has 16 residues. CDR1 and CDR2 (germline): MNHEY, SVGAGI. The CDR3 region is CASSYSGGGAQETQYF. The DNA for the CDR3 is TGTGCCAGCAGTTACTCGGGAGGTGGGGCCCAAGAGACCCAGTACTTC.

The chain uses TRBV5-1 and TRBJ2-2; 11 bases are shared with TRBD2. The length of the CDR3 is 19 residues. Germline V CDR1 and CDR2: SGHRS, YFSETQ. V was clipped by 1 base and J by 3 bases; unmatched bases: 11. Here the CDR3 DNA reads TGCGCCAGCAGCTTGTCCTTGACTAGCGGGGAAGTGGACACCGGGGAGCTGTTTTTT. Its protein product is CASSLSLTSGEVDTGELFF. Complete variable domain (other parts from reference TRBV5-1 and TRBJ2-2): KAGVTQTPRYLIKTRGQQVTLSCSPISGHRSVSWYQQTPGQGLQFLFEYFSETQRNKGNFPGRFSGRQFSNSRSEMNVSTLELGDSALYLCASSLSLTSGEVDTGELFFGEGSRLTVL.

This chain joins TRBV5-8 and TRBJ1-5, with 7 nucleotides matching TRBD1. With 3 bases clipped from V and 0 bases from J, the junction kept 9 bases outside the gene matches. Germline CDR1 is SGHTS and CDR2 is YDEGEE. The CDR3 runs 17 residues. The CDR3 nucleotides read TGTGCCAGCAGCTCAGGACTGGGACAGCATAGCAATCAGCCCCAGCATTTT. Translated: CASSSGLGQHSNQPQHF.

The rearrangement joins TRBV19 to TRBJ1-5; 7 bases are a match to TRBD1. Losses at the gene ends were 4 bases for V and 2 bases for J; bases not matched to a gene: 2. Germline-derived CDR1 and CDR2 are LNHDA and SQIVND (reference sequence). This CDR3 contains 14 residues. The CDR3 nucleotides read TGTGCCAGTAGTACAACAGGGGGCAATCAGCCCCAGCATTTT. This codes for CASSTTGGNQPQHF.

This chain uses TRBV4-1 with TRBJ1-2, with D unclear. Germline CDR1 MGHRA, CDR2 YSYEKL. This CDR3 has 16 residues. V gave up 4 bases and J gave up 5 bases, with 20 bases separating them. The CDR3: CASSPSQTEVRYGYTF. The CDR3 DNA reads TGCGCCAGCAGCCCCTCCCAGACGGAGGTAAGGTATGGCTACACCTTC.

The chain is built from TRBV4-2 and TRBJ2-7; no firm D call. The CDR3 runs to 13 residues. From germline, CDR1 is LGHNA and CDR2 YNFKEQ. Trimming left V 6 bases short and J 1 base short, with 10 bases between. The CDR3 region is CASRPSDSYEQYF. In DNA, the CDR3 is TGTGCCAGCAGGCCCTCTGATTCCTACGAGCAGTACTTC.

The J gene is TRBJ2-3, the V gene TRBV6-5, with a possible D match to TRBD2 (7 bases). There are 16 residues in the CDR3. The V end lost 2 bases, the J end lost 2 bases, and 14 bases lay between the germline ends. Germline V gene data show CDR1 as MNHEY and CDR2 as SVGAGI. This CDR3 is CASSYHRGAYTDTQYF. The DNA of the CDR3 is TGTGCCAGCAGTTACCACCGGGGGGCTTACACAGATACGCAGTATTTT.

The V call is TRBV6-5, the J call TRBJ2-7; no reliable D call. Per germline, CDR1 MNHEY and CDR2 SVGAGI. The CDR3 contains 13 residues. Deletions cut 1 base from V and 2 bases from J, with 6 bases between. The chain's CDR3 is CASSYLRPYEQYV. The CDR3, as DNA: TGTGCCAGCAGTTACTTAAGGCCCTACGAGCAGTACGTC.

This clone has only one observation. The rearrangement links TRBV28 to TRBJ1-5; D uncertain. V was clipped by 11 bases and J by 6 bases, with 17 bases between them. Germline V gene sequence: CDR1 MDHEN, CDR2 SYDVKM. CDR3 length equals 13 residues. The CDR3 protein is CAGGEAPSQPQHF. DNA of the CDR3: TGTGCCGGAGGAGAGGCCCCCAGTCAGCCCCAGCATTTT.

This chain joins TRBV25-1 and TRBJ1-4, with D perhaps TRBD1 (6 bases). CDR1 is MGHDK, CDR2 SYGVNS, per germline. V was pared by 4 bases and J by 4 bases, with 13 bases between. This CDR3 comprises 15 residues. DNA of the CDR3: TGTGCCAGCAGTGTTAACGACAGGCTTAATGAAAAACTGTTTTTT. It encodes CASSVNDRLNEKLFF.

The rearrangement uses TRBV27 and TRBJ2-1; D tentatively reads TRBD1 or TRBD2 (6 bases each). With 5 bases removed from V and 7 bases from J, the gap between germline ends came to 18 bases. The CDR3 is 15 amino acids. CDR1 is MNHEY and CDR2 is SMNVEV in the germline V gene (reference sequence). CDR3 nucleotides: TGTGCCAGCAGTATCCTTGGGGGGCTGGGGAATGAGCAGTTCTTC. Translated: CASSILGGLGNEQFF.